This T cell receptor beta chain was sequenced in a study of metastatic and nonmetastatic thyroid tumors. Looking at the study overall: Repertoires of blood and of tissue (tumor or nodule) from malignant and benign thyroid patients were compared.

This clone has at least ten counts. Its specificity is unknown. Authors' analysis steps: The study built a papillary thyroid cancer distant-metastasis classifier from CDR3 differences across clinicopathological groups. From the PCR reads, TCRdb re-called clones with MiXCR. The V and J calls come from TCRdb's annotation, not from the publication. The table includes about 34,000 clones, about 16% detected once. No treatment of any kind had been given to any patient before thyroid surgery. Whole-study findings and limits: The reported finding was significantly higher TCR beta diversity in malignant thyroid tumors relative to benign nodules, in blood and tumor.

The germline V gene encodes CDR1 LNHDA and CDR2 SQIVND (reference sequence). V gave up 6 bases and J gave up 4 bases, with 15 bases separating them. CDR3 length: 14 residues. The V call is TRBV19, the J call TRBJ1-1; D may be TRBD1 (6 bases). This TCR was sampled from a female donor with papillary thyroid cancer or a benign thyroid nodule (not recorded which). Some clones in this sample may be carry-over from other donors' samples. The sequencing sample was made of blood. The DNA of the CDR3 is TGTGCCAGTAGCTTAAACAGGGAGAGCACTGAAGCTTTCTTT. It yields the protein CASSLNRESTEAFF. Full variable domain (remainder filled in from reference TRBV19 and TRBJ1-1): DGGITQSPKYLFRKEGQNVTLSCEQNLNHDAMYWYRQDPGQGLRLIYYSQIVNDFQKGDIAEGYSVSREKKESFPLTVTSAQKNPTAFYLCASSLNRESTEAFFGQGTRLTVV.